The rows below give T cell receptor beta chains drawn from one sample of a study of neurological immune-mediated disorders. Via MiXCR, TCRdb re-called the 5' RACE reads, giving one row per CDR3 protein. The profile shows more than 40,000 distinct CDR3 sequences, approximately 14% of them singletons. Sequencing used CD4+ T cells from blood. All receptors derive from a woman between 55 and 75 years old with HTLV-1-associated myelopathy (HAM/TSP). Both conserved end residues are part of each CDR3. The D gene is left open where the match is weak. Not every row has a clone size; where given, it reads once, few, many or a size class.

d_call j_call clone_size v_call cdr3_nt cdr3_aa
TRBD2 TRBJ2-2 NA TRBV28 TGTGCCAGCAGTCCCCTCACAGCGGGGGACTTAAACACCGGGGAGCTGTTTTTT CASSPLTAGDLNTGELFF
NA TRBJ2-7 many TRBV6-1 TGTGCCAGCAGTGCATCACAGGCCACCTACGAGCAGTACTTC CASSASQATYEQYF
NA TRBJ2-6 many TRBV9 TGTGCCAGCAGCGCGGCGTCGGGGGCCAACGTCCTGACTTTC CASSAASGANVLTF
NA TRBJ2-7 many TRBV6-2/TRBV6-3 TGTGCCAGCAGTTATGGTAGCCCCGAGCTCGAGCAGTACTTC CASSYGSPELEQYF
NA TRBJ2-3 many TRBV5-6 TGTGCCAGCAGCTTATTAGCCATTGATACGCAGTATTTT CASSLLAIDTQYF
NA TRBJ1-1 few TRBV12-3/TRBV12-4 TGTGCCAGCAGGGAGGGACTTCCGAACACTGAAGCTTTCTTT CASREGLPNTEAFF
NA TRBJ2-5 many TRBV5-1 TGCGCCAGCAGCTTGGAGGGGGGGCTGGAGACCCAGTACTTC CASSLEGGLETQYF
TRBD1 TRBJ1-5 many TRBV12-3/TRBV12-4 TGTGCCAGCAGTTTTGACAGGGGGCATGGTCAGCCCCAGCATTTT CASSFDRGHGQPQHF
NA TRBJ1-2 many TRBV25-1 TGTGCCAGCAGTGAACTCTATGGCTACACCTTC CASSELYGYTF
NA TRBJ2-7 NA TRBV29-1 TGCAGTGTTGGACCGGAAAGACAGAGTGGCGAGCAGTACTTC CSVGPERQSGEQYF
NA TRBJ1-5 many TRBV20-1 TGCAGTGCTAAATCCCGGGCGCACAATCAGCCCCAGCATTTT CSAKSRAHNQPQHF
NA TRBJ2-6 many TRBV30 TGTGCCTGGAGTTTCCAGGGAACTGGGGCCAACGTCCTGACTTTC CAWSFQGTGANVLTF
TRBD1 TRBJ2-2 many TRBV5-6 TGTGCCAGCAGCTTGGTTAGGACAGGGGTCACCGGGGAGCTGTTTTTT CASSLVRTGVTGELFF
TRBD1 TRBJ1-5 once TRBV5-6 TGTGCCAGCAGCTTCAGGGGACAGCCTAGCAATCAGCCCCAGCATTTT CASSFRGQPSNQPQHF
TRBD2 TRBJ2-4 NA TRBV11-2 TGTGCCAGCAGCACACTGACTAGCGGGGGTATAATAGCCAAAAACATTCAGTACTTC CASSTLTSGGIIAKNIQYF
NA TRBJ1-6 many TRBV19 TGTGCCAGTAGTTTCTCTCCAGGGGCCGCCCTCCACTTT CASSFSPGAALHF
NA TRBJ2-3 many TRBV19 TGTGCCAGTAGTCCCCCGGGGGCAGATACGCAGTATTTT CASSPPGADTQYF
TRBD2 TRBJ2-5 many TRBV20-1 TGCAGTGCAGTCGGGACTAGCGGAGCTGGGGGCGAGACCCAGTACTTC CSAVGTSGAGGETQYF
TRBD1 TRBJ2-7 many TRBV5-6 TGTGCCAGCAGCGAGGGACAGGGGATTTACGAGCAGTACTTC CASSEGQGIYEQYF
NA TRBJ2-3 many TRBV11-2 TGTGCCAGCAGCTTACAGGGTATCGGCACAGATACGCAGTATTTT CASSLQGIGTDTQYF
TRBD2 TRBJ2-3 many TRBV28 TGTGCCAGCCTCCCTAACGGGGGGGCAACAGATACGCAGTATTTT CASLPNGGATDTQYF
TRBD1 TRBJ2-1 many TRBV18 TGTGCCAGCTCACCAGGGGCAGGGGGCTCCTACAATGAGCAGTTCTTC CASSPGAGGSYNEQFF
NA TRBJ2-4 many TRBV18 TGTGCCAGCTCACCACAAACAGGAAAGCAGTACTTC CASSPQTGKQYF
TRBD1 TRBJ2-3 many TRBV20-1 TGCAGTGCTAGAGATTACTGGGACAGAGAAGGCGCAGATACGCAGTATTTT CSARDYWDREGADTQYF
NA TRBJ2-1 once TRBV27 TGTGCCAGCAGTTTAGGGCTATTTTTGAACAATGAGCAGTTCTTC CASSLGLFLNNEQFF
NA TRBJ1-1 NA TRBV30 TGTGCCTGGAGTGCGAAGGGCAGGGGTACTGAAGCTTTCTTT CAWSAKGRGTEAFF
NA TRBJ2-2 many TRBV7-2 TGTGCCAGCAGCCTCGTTTACACCGGGGAGCTGTTTTTT CASSLVYTGELFF
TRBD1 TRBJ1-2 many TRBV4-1 TGCGCCAGCAGCCAAACGGGACAGAACTATGGCTACACCTTC CASSQTGQNYGYTF
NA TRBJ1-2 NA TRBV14 TGTGCCAGCAGCCCGGGGGTGGCGGGCATATATGGCTACACCTTC CASSPGVAGIYGYTF
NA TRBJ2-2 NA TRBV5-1 TGCGCCAGCAGATCCGGAGGGGCGGCGAACACCGGGGATCTGTTTTTT CASRSGGAANTGDLFF
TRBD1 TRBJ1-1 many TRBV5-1 TGCGCCAGCAGTCTTGGCCGAAGGACAGGGGTTTCACGGACTGAAGCTTTCTTT CASSLGRRTGVSRTEAFF